The 4 T cell receptor beta chains presented below share a single source sample, sequenced in a study of blood T cell repertoires in COVID-19. Sequenced by immunoSEQ multiplex PCR; TCRdb stores in-frame clones only, minus some. Of roughly 290,000 clones in the sample, roughly 90% were seen once. Sequenced: PBMCs or T cells enriched from blood (not recorded which). All receptors derive from a woman in her forties who had recovered from COVID-19.

The chain has TRBV7-9 and TRBJ2-3, with 16 bases fitting TRBD2. Germline V gene data show CDR1 as SEHNR and CDR2 as FQNEAQ (reference sequence). The CDR3 runs 19 residues. The junction had 13 bases not matched to a gene; V was cut back by 5 bases and J by 5 bases. The CDR3 here is CASSPFGTSGGASGDTQYF. CDR3 coding DNA: TGTGCCAGCAGCCCATTCGGGACTAGCGGGGGGGCCTCGGGAGATACGCAGTATTTT.

V is TRBV4-1 and J is TRBJ1-5; D remains unclear. From germline, CDR1 is MGHRA and CDR2 YSYEKL. The CDR3 contains 15 residues. With 1 base removed from V and 4 bases from J, the gap between germline ends came to 11 bases. CDR3 DNA sequence: TGCGCCAGCAGCCAAGGGGAACGCGGGAATCAGCCCCAGCATTTT. Its translation: CASSQGERGNQPQHF.

The rearrangement joins TRBV7-8 to TRBJ1-2; 8 nucleotides line up with TRBD1. This CDR3 region has 17 residues. The J segment lost 7 bases and the V segment lost 4 bases, leaving 17 bases of the junction unmatched. Germline V gene sequence: CDR1 SGHVS, CDR2 FQNEAQ. For the CDR3, the DNA is TGTGCCAGCAGCTCGTCAGGGGGCCCGCAAGCCCTGGGTGGCTACACCTTC. Its protein product is CASSSSGGPQALGGYTF. Supplemented by reference TRBV7-8 and TRBJ1-2, the full variable domain reads GAGVSQSPRYKVAKRGQDVALRCDPISGHVSLFWYQQALGQGPEFLTYFQNEAQLDKSGLPSDRFFAERPEGSVSTLKIQRTQQEDSAVYLCASSSSGGPQALGGYTFGSGTRLTVV.

This chain uses TRBV3-1 (or the pseudogene TRBV3-2) with TRBJ2-7; 11 bases align to TRBD2. CDR1 is LGHDT, CDR2 YNNKEL, per germline (reference sequence). The J segment lost 3 bases and the V segment lost 4 bases, leaving 8 bases of the junction unmatched. CDR3 length: 16 residues. CDR3 amino acids: CASSRYSGGAVYEQYF. CDR3 nucleotide sequence: TGTGCCAGCAGCCGGTATAGCGGGGGGGCCGTCTACGAGCAGTACTTC.